This TCR beta chain was recorded in a study of metastatic and nonmetastatic thyroid tumors. Study details: From malignant and benign thyroid patients, repertoires in blood and in tumor or nodule tissue were compared. Study conclusions and caveats: Malignant thyroid tumors reportedly had TCR beta diversity that was significantly higher than in benign nodules, in blood and tumor.

V shed 0 bases and J 6 bases; nucleotides not matched to a gene: 10. The CDR3 has 17 residues. Germline loops: CDR1 MNHEY, CDR2 SVGEGT. This clone occurred a few times. Antigen specificity is unknown. Source study methods: It was from CDR3 differences across clinicopathological groups that a distant-metastasis classifier for papillary thyroid cancer was built. With MiXCR, TCRdb reprocessed the PCR reads. TCRdb assigned the V and J calls; the authors' analysis was not used. The sample contains about 7,600 clones, 27% of which appear only once. The entire patient cohort was treatment-naive prior to thyroid surgery.

The source is a female donor with papillary thyroid cancer or a benign thyroid nodule (not recorded which). Some clones in this sample may be carry-over from other donors' samples. The genes are TRBV6-2 or TRBV6-3 and TRBJ2-3, with TRBD1 matching over 9 bases. Material: adjacent normal tissue. The CDR3 nucleotides read TGTGCCAGCAGTTACTCGTCCGACAGGGGGTCGAGGGATACGCAGTATTTT. Translating gives CASSYSSDRGSRDTQYF.